The 6 T cell receptor beta chains listed next were all sequenced from one sample in a study of OX40 agonist ivuxolimab in advanced cancers. Sequenced by immunoSEQ multiplex PCR; TCRdb stores in-frame clones only, minus some. The table shows over 70,000 clones, with about 87% occurring only once. The sample here was CD4+ or CD8+ T cells sorted from blood, taken in a trial of the OX40 agonist ivuxolimab. Every receptor here comes from an adult with an advanced solid tumor such as melanoma, head and neck, liver or kidney cancer.

This sequence joins TRBV6-5 and TRBJ2-5; 7 bases fit TRBD2. J was trimmed by 3 bases and V by 4 bases; bases with no gene match: 2. Germline V lookup: CDR1 MNHEY, CDR2 SVGAGI. This CDR3 is 13 amino acids long. The CDR3: CASSWGGKETQYF. In DNA form, the CDR3 reads TGTGCCAGCAGTTGGGGGGGAAAAGAGACCCAGTACTTC.

The chain carries TRBV2 and TRBJ2-7; 11 nucleotides align to TRBD2. CDR3 length: 16 residues. V dropped 8 bases and J dropped 5; count of bases not matched to a gene: 14. Per germline, CDR1 SNHLY and CDR2 FYNNEI. CDR3 sequence (DNA): TGTGCCAGCGGCCGGTCGCAACTAGCGGGGGTAGACGAGCAGTACTTC. It encodes CASGRSQLAGVDEQYF.

The chain links TRBV11-3 to TRBJ2-3; D might be TRBD1 or TRBD2, each matching 5 bases. Trimming shortened V by 3 bases and J by 4 bases, and 11 bases separated the two germline ends. The CDR3 spans 14 residues. The germline V gene encodes CDR1 SGHNT and CDR2 YENEEA. CDR3 loop: CASSFRGAADTQYF. In DNA, the CDR3 is TGTGCCAGCAGCTTTAGAGGGGCAGCAGATACGCAGTATTTT.

V and J are TRBV10-2 and TRBJ1-1; the D is unclear. V was cut by 0 bases and J by 9 bases, with 11 bases left in between. Germline V gene lookup returns CDR1 WSHSY and CDR2 SAAADI. The CDR3 totals 13 residues. The CDR3 loop is CASSESIKRQAFF. The CDR3 DNA follows: TGCGCCAGCAGTGAGTCGATAAAACGGCAAGCTTTCTTT.

V and J are TRBV28 and TRBJ2-3; tentative D call: TRBD2 (5 bases). The CDR3 is made up of 15 amino acids. V gave up 6 bases and J gave up 5 bases, with 18 bases separating them. CDR1 and CDR2 (germline): MDHEN, SYDVKM. The CDR3 nucleotides are TGTGCCAGCAGCTCATCCGGGGAGAAAGAAGATACGCAGTATTTT. Translating gives CASSSSGEKEDTQYF.

The V and J genes are TRBV5-8 and TRBJ2-7, with TRBD1 matching over 8 bases. This CDR3 has 15 residues. CDR1 and CDR2 from the germline V gene are SGHTS and YDEGEE. The V gene end was trimmed by 4 bases and the J gene end by 3 bases; junction bases not matched to a gene: 9. The DNA of the CDR3 is TGTGCCAGCAGCCTTCGGGACAGGAGCATCTACGAGCAGTACTTC. This codes for CASSLRDRSIYEQYF.